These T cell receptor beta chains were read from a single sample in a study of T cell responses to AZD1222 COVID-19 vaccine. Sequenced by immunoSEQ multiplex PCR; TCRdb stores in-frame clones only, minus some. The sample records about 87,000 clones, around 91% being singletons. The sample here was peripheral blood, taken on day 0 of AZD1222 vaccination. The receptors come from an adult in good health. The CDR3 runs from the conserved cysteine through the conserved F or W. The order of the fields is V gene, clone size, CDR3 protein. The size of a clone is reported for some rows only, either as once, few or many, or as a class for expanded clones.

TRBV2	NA	CASLQGGKAFF
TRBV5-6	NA	CASSLVKHEQYF
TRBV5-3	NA	CARSYYLSGNTIYF
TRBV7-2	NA	CASSLGGSYGYTF
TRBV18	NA	CASSPLGGGRDAGEQYF
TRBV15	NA	CATSRTSGSGEAFF
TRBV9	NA	CASSVGLGTGHTEQYF
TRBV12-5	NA	CASGLTGGYEQYF
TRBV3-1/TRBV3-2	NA	CASSRQGNSEAFF
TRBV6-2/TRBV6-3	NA	CASSYGFNQPQHF
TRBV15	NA	CATSRVGELFF
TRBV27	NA	CASSFEGQGYGYTF
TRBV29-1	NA	CSAFRWGPNTEAFF
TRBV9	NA	CASSVSGSGGSYEQYF
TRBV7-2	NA	CASSLVSGAQSPLHF
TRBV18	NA	CASSPVGRPNEKLFF
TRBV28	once	CASRRGSRAQHF
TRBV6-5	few	CAGSPGLASDTQYF
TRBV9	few	CASSVGITGGPETQYF
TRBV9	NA	CASSVVPGSNGNTIYF
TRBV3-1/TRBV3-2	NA	CASSLGNSPLHF
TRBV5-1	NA	CASSWPGTSGGARYNEQFF
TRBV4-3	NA	CASSRRALFGTDEQYF
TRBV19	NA	CASRVHRAPNTGELFF